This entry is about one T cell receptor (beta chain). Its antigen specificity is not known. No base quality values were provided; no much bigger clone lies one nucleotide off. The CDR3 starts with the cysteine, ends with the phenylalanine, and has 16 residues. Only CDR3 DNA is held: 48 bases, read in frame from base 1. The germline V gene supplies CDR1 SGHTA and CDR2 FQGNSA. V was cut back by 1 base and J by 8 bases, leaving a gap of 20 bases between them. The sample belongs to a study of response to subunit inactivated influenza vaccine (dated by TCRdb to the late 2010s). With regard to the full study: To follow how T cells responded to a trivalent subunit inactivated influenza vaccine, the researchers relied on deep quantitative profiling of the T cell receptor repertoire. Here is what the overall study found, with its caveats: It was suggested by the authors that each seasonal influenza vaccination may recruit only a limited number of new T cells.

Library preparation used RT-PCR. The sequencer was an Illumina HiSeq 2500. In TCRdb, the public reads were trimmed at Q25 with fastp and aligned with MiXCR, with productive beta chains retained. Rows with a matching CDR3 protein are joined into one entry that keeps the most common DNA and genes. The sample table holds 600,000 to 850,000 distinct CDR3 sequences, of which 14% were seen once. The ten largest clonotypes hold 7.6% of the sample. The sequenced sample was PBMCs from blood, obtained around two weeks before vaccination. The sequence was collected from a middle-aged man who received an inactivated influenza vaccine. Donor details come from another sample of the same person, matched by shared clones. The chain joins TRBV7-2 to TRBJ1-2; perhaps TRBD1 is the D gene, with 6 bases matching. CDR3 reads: CASSLVVQGGGRGYTF. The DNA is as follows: TGTGCCAGCAGCTTAGTAGTACAGGGAGGCGGGAGGGGCTACACCTTC. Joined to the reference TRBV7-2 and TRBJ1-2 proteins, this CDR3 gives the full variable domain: GAGVSQSPSNKVTEKGKDVELRCDPISGHTALYWYRQSLGQGLEFLIYFQGNSAPDKSGLPSDRFSAERTGGSVSTLTIQRTQQEDSAVYLCASSLVVQGGGRGYTFGSGTRLTVV.